The sequence of this T cell receptor beta chain was determined in a study of blood T cell repertoires in COVID-19. The germline gives CDR1 GTSNPN, CDR2 SVGIG (reference sequence). The CDR3 contains 12 residues. V lost 5 bases and J lost 7; bases outside the gene matches: 6. Assay used: immunoSEQ multiplex PCR; TCRdb lists only in-frame clones, some missing. The table records a few hundred thousand clones, roughly 87% of them present only once. This clonotype originated in a woman in her 30s who had recovered from COVID-19. The specimen was PBMCs or T cells enriched from blood (not recorded which). V and J are TRBV30 and TRBJ1-2; 8 bases line up with TRBD1. The CDR3 region is CAWWTGFRGYTF. In nucleotides, the CDR3 is TGTGCCTGGTGGACAGGGTTTCGTGGCTACACCTTC.